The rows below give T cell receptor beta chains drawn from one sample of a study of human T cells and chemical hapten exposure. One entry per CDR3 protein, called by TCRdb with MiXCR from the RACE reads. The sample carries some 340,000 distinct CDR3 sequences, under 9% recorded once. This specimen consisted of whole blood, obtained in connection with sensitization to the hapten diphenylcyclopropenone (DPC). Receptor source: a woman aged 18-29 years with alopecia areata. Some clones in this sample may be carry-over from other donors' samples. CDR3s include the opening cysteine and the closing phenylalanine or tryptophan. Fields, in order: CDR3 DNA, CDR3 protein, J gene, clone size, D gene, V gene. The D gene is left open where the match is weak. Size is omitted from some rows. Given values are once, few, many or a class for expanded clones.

DNA: TGTGCCAGCAGTTTAGCCTGGGACAGGGGACGGAATACGCAGTATTTT; CDR3: CASSLAWDRGRNTQYF; J: TRBJ2-3; size: few; D: TRBD1; V: TRBV12-3/TRBV12-4
DNA: TGTGCCAGCAGACTAGGCGGCGGGCAGGGAGGGGGCTACACCTTC; CDR3: CASRLGGGQGGGYTF; J: TRBJ1-2; size: .; D: .; V: TRBV27
DNA: TGTGCCAGCAGCCGGACAGGGGCCCCCAATCAGCCCCAGCATTTT; CDR3: CASSRTGAPNQPQHF; J: TRBJ1-5; size: few; D: TRBD1; V: TRBV5-5
DNA: TGCAGTGCCTTACTAAGCGGTTCTGAAGCTTTCTTT; CDR3: CSALLSGSEAFF; J: TRBJ1-1; size: few; D: .; V: TRBV20-1
DNA: TGTGCCAGCAGCGGCCCAGGACAAAATCAGCCCCAGCATTTT; CDR3: CASSGPGQNQPQHF; J: TRBJ1-5; size: .; D: .; V: TRBV13
DNA: TGTGCCAGCAGTTATTATCAGAGGGACTCTCAGCCCCAGCATTTT; CDR3: CASSYYQRDSQPQHF; J: TRBJ1-5; size: few; D: .; V: TRBV12-3/TRBV12-4
DNA: TGTGCCAGCAGCTTACGGCAGGAACTCACTGAAGCTTTCTTT; CDR3: CASSLRQELTEAFF; J: TRBJ1-1; size: .; D: .; V: TRBV5-5
DNA: TGTGCCAGCAGCCAAGTACAGGGAAAGACCCAGTACTTC; CDR3: CASSQVQGKTQYF; J: TRBJ2-5; size: .; D: .; V: TRBV3-1
DNA: TGTGCCAGCAGTCCGTCTAGCGGGGTCACCGGGGAGCTGTTTTTT; CDR3: CASSPSSGVTGELFF; J: TRBJ2-2; size: .; D: TRBD2; V: TRBV3-1
DNA: TGTGCCAGCAGTTCCGGAGGGGTGGCTGGGGAGCAGTTCTTC; CDR3: CASSSGGVAGEQFF; J: TRBJ2-1; size: many; D: .; V: TRBV7-6
DNA: TGTGCCAGCTCACCAGCAGGGTTTTACACTGAAGCTTTCTTT; CDR3: CASSPAGFYTEAFF; J: TRBJ1-1; size: few; D: .; V: TRBV18
DNA: TGTGCCAGCAGCTTGGGGGCAGCTGGGGGCTACACCTTC; CDR3: CASSLGAAGGYTF; J: TRBJ1-2; size: .; D: .; V: TRBV11-2
DNA: TGTGCCAGCAGCAGGGGACATCTCGAGCAGTACTTC; CDR3: CASSRGHLEQYF; J: TRBJ2-7; size: few; D: .; V: TRBV28
DNA: TGTGCCAGCAGATCACCCAGAACTCAGGGTTCCATGAACACTGAAGCTTTCTTT; CDR3: CASRSPRTQGSMNTEAFF; J: TRBJ1-1; size: .; D: .; V: TRBV6-1
DNA: TGTGCCAGCAGCCCGACCCGGGTTACAAGCACAGATACGCAGTATTTT; CDR3: CASSPTRVTSTDTQYF; J: TRBJ2-3; size: few; D: .; V: TRBV28
DNA: TGTGCCATCAGTGAGTCGACAAGGGCAGGGCCTCAGAATTCACCCCTCCACTTT; CDR3: CAISESTRAGPQNSPLHF; J: TRBJ1-6; size: many; D: .; V: TRBV10-3
DNA: TGTGCCAGCAGCTACGGTCATTCGGGTAACTATGGCTACACCTTC; CDR3: CASSYGHSGNYGYTF; J: TRBJ1-2; size: .; D: .; V: TRBV7-2
DNA: TGTGCCAGCAGCTTTCGACAGGGATCCTACGAGCAGTACTTC; CDR3: CASSFRQGSYEQYF; J: TRBJ2-7; size: many; D: TRBD1; V: TRBV7-9
DNA: TGTGCTAGCAGCCCCCGCCCGGGCCTAGCAGATACGCAGTATTTT; CDR3: CASSPRPGLADTQYF; J: TRBJ2-3; size: many; D: .; V: TRBV7-7
DNA: TGTGCCAGCAGCCACGCCGCAGAGGTAGCGGGGGGACTTTCAGATACGCAGTATTTT; CDR3: CASSHAAEVAGGLSDTQYF; J: TRBJ2-3; size: few; D: TRBD2; V: TRBV12-3/TRBV12-4
DNA: TGTGCCATCAGTGATCGGAGCTCTGGGGCCAACGTCCTGACTTTC; CDR3: CAISDRSSGANVLTF; J: TRBJ2-6; size: .; D: .; V: TRBV10-3
DNA: TGTGCCAGCAGCCTAACAGGGGATAGCAATCAGCCCCAGCATTTT; CDR3: CASSLTGDSNQPQHF; J: TRBJ1-5; size: many; D: TRBD1; V: TRBV6-1
DNA: TGTGCCAGCACTAAAGGTGCAACTAATGAAAAACTGTTTTTT; CDR3: CASTKGATNEKLFF; J: TRBJ1-4; size: few; D: .; V: TRBV12-3/TRBV12-4
DNA: TGTGCCAGCAGCCCGACAACCCACAGGGGGCCTAACTATGGCTACACCTTC; CDR3: CASSPTTHRGPNYGYTF; J: TRBJ1-2; size: few; D: TRBD1; V: TRBV7-9
DNA: TGTGCCAGCAGTTTATCGGACAGGCAGCGCAATCAGCCCCAGCATTTT; CDR3: CASSLSDRQRNQPQHF; J: TRBJ1-5; size: few; D: TRBD1; V: TRBV12-3/TRBV12-4
DNA: TGTGCCAGCAGCCAAGATCGGGGCAGGAACACTGAAGCTTTCTTT; CDR3: CASSQDRGRNTEAFF; J: TRBJ1-1; size: .; D: .; V: TRBV3-1
DNA: TGTGCCAGCAGTTTAACTCTAGCGAGCTCCTACAATGAGCAGTTCTTC; CDR3: CASSLTLASSYNEQFF; J: TRBJ2-1; size: few; D: .; V: TRBV27
DNA: TGTGCCAGCAGCAGCCGGGACAGGGTGTATGGTGAGCAGTTCTTC; CDR3: CASSSRDRVYGEQFF; J: TRBJ2-1; size: .; D: TRBD1; V: TRBV11-2
DNA: TGTGCCAGCAGCCCAGGGGGCGGACAAGAGACCCAGTACTTC; CDR3: CASSPGGGQETQYF; J: TRBJ2-5; size: few; D: TRBD1; V: TRBV5-4
DNA: TGTGCCAGCAGTTACTTCCCTTTTCCGTCAACACCTAACACTGAAGCTTTCTTT; CDR3: CASSYFPFPSTPNTEAFF; J: TRBJ1-1; size: many; D: .; V: TRBV6-2/TRBV6-3
DNA: TGTGCCAGCTCAGAATCGGGGAGCATAGAAGCTTTCTTT; CDR3: CASSESGSIEAFF; J: TRBJ1-1; size: few; D: .; V: TRBV18
DNA: TGCAGTGCTAGAGAGGGACAGGGCCCCTACGAGCAGTACTTC; CDR3: CSAREGQGPYEQYF; J: TRBJ2-7; size: .; D: TRBD1; V: TRBV20-1
DNA: TGTGCCAGCATTGGGACAGCAGCTTTCTTT; CDR3: CASIGTAAFF; J: TRBJ1-1; size: many; D: TRBD1; V: TRBV6-1
DNA: TGTGCCAGCAGCTTAGGACTAGCGGGGGGGCGATCCTACAATGAGCAGTTCTTC; CDR3: CASSLGLAGGRSYNEQFF; J: TRBJ2-1; size: .; D: TRBD2; V: TRBV7-9
DNA: TGTGCCAGCAGTTTATGGGGGCCCTCGGAGCAGCCCCAGCATTTT; CDR3: CASSLWGPSEQPQHF; J: TRBJ1-5; size: few; D: .; V: TRBV27
DNA: TGTGCCACCAGTGATTTAGGTCTGGGGGCAGCCGGGGAGCTGTTTTTT; CDR3: CATSDLGLGAAGELFF; J: TRBJ2-2; size: few; D: .; V: TRBV24-1
DNA: TGTGCCAGCAGCAGGGACAGTGGAAACACCATATATTTT; CDR3: CASSRDSGNTIYF; J: TRBJ1-3; size: many; D: TRBD1; V: TRBV6-5